This entry describes one T cell receptor (beta chain). The data belong to a study of blood T cell repertoires in COVID-19. Study-level background: The United States, Italy and Spain were the sources of the acute and convalescent COVID-19 samples. In each case, the material was cDNA or gDNA derived from T cells, B-cell-depleted T cells, or PBMCs.

Participants, about 18 to 90 years old, spanned around 26 US areas. Clinical history reported by participants formed the basis on which cohorts were assigned. Libraries were prepared by immunoSEQ multiplex PCR; TCRdb keeps only in-frame clonotypes and omits some of them. The table shows 350,000 to 550,000 clones, with 70% to 90% occurring only once. Germline V lookup: CDR1 KGHSH, CDR2 LQKENI. The V and J ends lost 0 bases and 6 bases respectively, with 11 bases between them. This CDR3 is 14 amino acids long. The sample was PBMCs or T cells enriched from blood (not recorded which). The chain links TRBV18 to TRBJ1-1; D uncertain. This clonotype was obtained from a woman younger than 30 with acute COVID-19. The CDR3 loop is CASSPPALTAEAFF. CDR3 coding DNA: TGTGCCAGCTCACCACCGGCTCTTACAGCTGAAGCTTTCTTT. Complete variable domain (other parts from reference TRBV18 and TRBJ1-1): NAGVMQNPRHLVRRRGQEARLRCSPMKGHSHVYWYRQLPEEGLKFMVYLQKENIIDESGMPKERFSAEFPKEGPSILRIQQVVRGDSAAYFCASSPPALTAEAFFGQGTRLTVV.